These T cell receptor beta chains were read from a single sample in a study of blood T cell repertoires in COVID-19. The protocol was immunoSEQ multiplex PCR, while the TCRdb copy is restricted to in-frame clones and leaves out a portion. The sample consists of some 250,000 clones, around 88% of them appearing once. Sequencing was performed on peripheral blood. The receptors were gathered from a man in his thirties or forties with active or convalescent COVID-19. CDR3s include the opening cysteine and the closing phenylalanine or tryptophan. A D gene is named only where the DNA matches it firmly. Part of the rows lack a size; the others show once, few, many or a class for expanded clones.

length	V	D	size	J	DNA	CDR3
11	TRBV12-3/TRBV12-4	NA	once	TRBJ2-1	TGTGCCAGCAGCCAGGGATTAGAGCAGTTCTTC	CASSQGLEQFF
16	TRBV27	NA	NA	TRBJ2-7	TGTGCCAGCAGCGGCACCCCCGGGACAAACTCCTACGAGCAGTACTTC	CASSGTPGTNSYEQYF
15	TRBV6-2/TRBV6-3	TRBD1	NA	TRBJ1-6	TGTGCCAGCAGTACCTGGACAGGGCGTAATTCACCCCTCCACTTT	CASSTWTGRNSPLHF
11	TRBV2	TRBD1	NA	TRBJ1-2	TGTGCCAGCGGGACAGTCTATGGCTACACCTTC	CASGTVYGYTF
14	TRBV6-5	TRBD1	once	TRBJ1-2	TGTGCCAGCATGGGGACAGGGACCAACTATGGCTACACCTTC	CASMGTGTNYGYTF
16	TRBV19	NA	NA	TRBJ1-3	TGTGCCAGTAGACCCTTTTCGAGGCGCCCTGGAAACACCATATATTTT	CASRPFSRRPGNTIYF
14	TRBV19	NA	NA	TRBJ2-1	TGTGCCAGTAGTATCGCCCATCCGGGGAATGAGCAGTTCTTC	CASSIAHPGNEQFF
14	TRBV27	TRBD1	NA	TRBJ1-2	TGTGCCAGCAGAGAAAGGACAGGCGTCTATGGCTACACCTTC	CASRERTGVYGYTF
16	TRBV6-1	TRBD1	NA	TRBJ2-7	TGTGCCAGCAGAGAAATACCGGGACAGGGTTTAGTCGAGCAGTACTTC	CASREIPGQGLVEQYF
14	TRBV18	NA	NA	TRBJ1-1	TGTGCCAGCTCTCGAGAGGGGGATCCCACTGAAGCTTTCTTT	CASSREGDPTEAFF
15	TRBV6-1	NA	once	TRBJ1-4	TGTGCCAGCAGTGAAGATAGTGCGGTGGATGAAAAACTGTTTTTT	CASSEDSAVDEKLFF